These 10 T cell receptor beta chains originate from one sample sequenced in a study of shared clonotypes between healthy human individuals. Repertoires were generated with immunoSEQ multiplex PCR, while TCRdb's copy carries only in-frame clones and drops some. This repertoire shows 2 million to 2.5 million clones, approximately 96% found once; its top ten account for roughly 0.13%. Material: naive CD4+ T cells sorted from blood. Subset denoted: CD45RA+ positively selected. These receptors were collected from a man younger than 30 in good health.

The chain couples TRBV27 to TRBJ2-3; the D gene is possibly TRBD2 (5 bases). This CDR3 comprises 15 residues. The germline CDR1 and CDR2 sequences are MNHEY and SMNVEV (reference sequence). V was pared by 1 base and J by 1 base, with 9 bases between. This chain's CDR3 is CASSLFSEGTDTQYF. CDR3 DNA: TGTGCCAGCAGTTTATTTTCGGAGGGCACAGATACGCAGTATTTT.

CDR3 amino acids: CASSPARQGTDTQYF. The CDR3 DNA follows: TGCGCCAGCAGCCCGGCGAGACAGGGAACAGATACGCAGTATTTT. This sequence joins TRBV5-1 and TRBJ2-3; 7 nucleotides match TRBD1. V trimming: 4 bases; J trimming: 3 bases; junction bases outside the gene matches: 8. The germline V gene encodes CDR1 SGHRS and CDR2 YFSETQ. This CDR3 comprises 15 residues.

The chain uses TRBV5-1 and TRBJ2-2; D gene unclear. The CDR3 runs 13 residues. Per the germline V gene, CDR1 is SGHRS and CDR2 is YFSETQ. The V end was cut by 2 bases, the J end by 4 bases, with 6 bases between. CDR3 nucleotide sequence: TGCGCCAGCAGCTTCTTGGTCACCGGGGAGCTGTTTTTT. Amino acids: CASSFLVTGELFF.

The rearrangement joins TRBV4-3 to TRBJ2-7; 9 bases are shared with TRBD2. Germline-derived CDR1 and CDR2 are LGHNA and YSLEER. The CDR3 length is 15 residues. J gave up 0 bases and V 2 bases, and 2 bases lay outside the gene matches. CDR3 residues: CASSQQTSGSYEQYF. DNA of the CDR3: TGCGCCAGCAGCCAACAGACTAGCGGCTCCTACGAGCAGTACTTC.

Comments on this clone: Within the sample, other DNA sequences also encode this same CDR3. The rearrangement uses TRBV9 and TRBJ1-6, with 9 nucleotides matching TRBD1. Germline V lookup: CDR1 SGDLS, CDR2 YYNGEE. The CDR3 runs to 15 residues. J lost 7 bases, V lost 3 bases, and 5 bases had no gene match. The CDR3 DNA is TGTGCCAGCAGCGCCCCGGGACAGGGAAATTCACCCCTCCACTTT. Translated, it gives CASSAPGQGNSPLHF.

This clone was detected once. This chain uses TRBV2 with TRBJ1-6; D is undetermined. The germline V gene has CDR1 SNHLY and CDR2 FYNNEI. V was pared by 0 bases and J by 7 bases, with 10 bases between. The CDR3 spans 15 residues. The CDR3 nucleotides read TGTGCCAGCAGTGAAGCGTCCGGGCTAAATTCACCCCTCCACTTT. Its translation is CASSEASGLNSPLHF.

This chain uses TRBV7-3 with TRBJ1-3, with D uncertain. The germline V gene has CDR1 SGHTA and CDR2 FQGTGA. The length of the CDR3 is 17 residues. V was cut by 3 bases and J by 0 bases, with 15 bases left in between. CDR3 in amino acids: CASSFSGSLISGNTIYF. CDR3 DNA sequence: TGTGCCAGCAGCTTCTCAGGCAGCCTAATCTCTGGAAACACCATATATTTT. Variable domain in full (rest from reference TRBV7-3 and TRBJ1-3): GAGVSQTPSNKVTEKGKYVELRCDPISGHTALYWYRQSLGQGPEFLIYFQGTGAADDSGLPNDRFFAVRPEGSVSTLKIQRTERGDSAVYLCASSFSGSLISGNTIYFGEGSWLTVV.

Points on this clone: The sample contains more than one DNA sequence encoding this CDR3. The chain combines TRBV6-5 with TRBJ1-1, with D perhaps TRBD1 (5 bases). V lost 0 bases, J lost 5 bases, and 7 bases lay in between. The CDR3 extends over 13 amino acids. Germline-derived CDR1 and CDR2 are MNHEY and SVGAGI. The CDR3 here is CASSYSRQTEAFF. CDR3 nucleotides: TGTGCCAGCAGTTACTCGAGACAGACTGAAGCTTTCTTT.

A single count supports this clone. V usage is TRBV2 and J usage is TRBJ2-7; perhaps TRBD2 as D (6 bases). The V gene's germline CDR1 is SNHLY and CDR2 FYNNEI. V was clipped by 7 bases and J by 5 bases, with 12 bases between them. This CDR3 is 12 amino acids long. This chain's CDR3 is CASTPGRHEQYF. The CDR3 nucleotides read TGTGCCAGCACCCCAGGGAGGCACGAGCAGTACTTC.

The J gene is TRBJ1-5, the V gene TRBV5-5, with 11 positions matching TRBD1. This CDR3 has 15 residues. Per the germline V gene, CDR1 is SGHKS and CDR2 is YYEKEE (reference sequence). Unmatched junction bases numbered 0, after V lost 3 bases and J lost 1 base. CDR3 DNA: TGTGCCAGCAGCTGGACAGGGGGCAGCAATCAGCCCCAGCATTTT. This sequence encodes CASSWTGGSNQPQHF.